One sample yielded the 14 T cell receptor beta chains listed below, sequenced in a study of blood T cell repertoires in COVID-19. The table came from immunoSEQ multiplex PCR; TCRdb's copy has only in-frame clones and leaves some out. The repertoire consists of about 200,000 clones, with roughly 88% occurring once and the leading ten covering about 6%. Sequencing used PBMCs or T cells enriched from blood (not recorded which). The origin of the receptors is a man between 40 and 49 years old with acute COVID-19.

The V call is TRBV7-2, the J call TRBJ1-6, with D unclear. Trimming stripped 2 bases from V and 4 bases from J, with 12 bases between. The germline gives CDR1 SGHTA, CDR2 FQGNSA. The CDR3 is 16 amino acids. The CDR3 region is CASSLSPGLYNSPLHF. DNA for the CDR3: TGTGCCAGCAGCTTAAGCCCAGGTTTATATAATTCACCCCTCCACTTT.

The genes are TRBV3-1 (or the pseudogene TRBV3-2) and TRBJ2-7; TRBD2 aligns across 13 bases. The CDR3 extends over 14 amino acids. CDR1 is LGHDT and CDR2 is YNNKEL in the germline V gene (reference sequence). Trimming at V came to 6 bases and at J to 2 bases, leaving 1 base not matched to a gene. CDR3: CASRGTSGTYEQYF. CDR3 DNA sequence: TGTGCCAGCAGAGGGACTAGCGGGACCTACGAGCAGTACTTC.

The chain carries TRBV3-1 (or the pseudogene TRBV3-2) and TRBJ2-5, with 7 nucleotides matching TRBD1. V gave up 1 base and J gave up 5 bases; unmatched junction bases: 7. CDR1 LGHDT and CDR2 YNNKEL come from the germline V gene (reference sequence). CDR3 length equals 15 residues. CDR3 sequence (DNA): TGTGCCAGCAGCCAAGTGGGACAGACCAGCGAGACCCAGTACTTC. This translates into CASSQVGQTSETQYF.

The CDR3 sequence: CASSLSAYEQYF. In DNA form, the CDR3 reads TGTGCCAGCAGCTTGTCGGCCTACGAGCAGTACTTC. The chain employs TRBV7-9 and TRBJ2-7; D not certain. V was clipped by 3 bases and J by 2 bases, with 5 bases between them. The length of the CDR3 is 12 residues. From germline, CDR1 is SEHNR and CDR2 FQNEAQ (reference sequence).

CDR3: CASSDGKGGNQPQHF. For the CDR3, the DNA is TGTGCCAGCAGTGATGGAAAGGGGGGGAATCAGCCCCAGCATTTT. The chain joins TRBV2 to TRBJ1-5, with D maybe TRBD1 (6 bases). This CDR3 is 15 amino acids long. Trimming shortened V by 3 bases and J by 4 bases, and 13 bases separated the two germline ends. CDR1 and CDR2 from the germline V gene are SNHLY and FYNNEI.

The CDR3 sequence: CASPPLGGKPAGGRTDTQYF. CDR3 nucleotide sequence: TGTGCCAGCCCTCCCCTCGGAGGAAAACCGGCGGGAGGGCGCACAGATACGCAGTATTTT. The rearrangement links TRBV21-1 to TRBJ2-3; the D call in the table, TRBD2, was not verified against the DNA. TRBV21-1 represents a pseudogene. The CDR3 has 20 residues.

CDR3 region: CASSPGTSLFNEQFF. DNA for the CDR3: TGTGCCAGCAGCCCCGGGACTAGCCTCTTCAATGAGCAGTTCTTC. The chain carries TRBV5-5 and TRBJ2-1; the match to TRBD2 covers 9 bases. With V trimmed by 4 bases and J by 6 bases, 8 bases remained unmatched. The CDR3 consists of 15 residues. Germline assignment: CDR1 SGHKS and CDR2 YYEKEE (reference sequence). Full variable domain (rest looked up from reference TRBV5-5 and TRBJ2-1): DAGVTQSPTHLIKTRGQQVTLRCSPISGHKSVSWYQQVLGQGPQFIFQYYEKEERGRGNFPDRFSARQFPNYSSELNVNALLLGDSALYLCASSPGTSLFNEQFFGPGTRLTVL.

This sequence joins TRBV4-1 and TRBJ2-1; D call uncertain. The germline gives CDR1 MGHRA, CDR2 YSYEKL. The CDR3 is 15 residues long. V dropped 0 bases and J dropped 0 bases, with 6 bases sitting between them. The CDR3 bases are TGCGCCAGCAGCCAAGATACGGGCTCCTACAATGAGCAGTTCTTC. This encodes CASSQDTGSYNEQFF.

The chain recombines TRBV6-2 or TRBV6-3 with TRBJ2-1; D not certain. V was trimmed by 2 bases and J by 7 bases, leaving 6 bases between them. Germline lookup yields CDR1 MNHEY and CDR2 SVGEGT. This CDR3 is built from 12 residues. The CDR3 DNA reads TGTGCCAGCAGTTACAGAGCGAATGAGCAGTTCTTC. It encodes CASSYRANEQFF.

The chain is built from TRBV9 and TRBJ2-5; possibly TRBD2 for D (6 bases). The CDR3 length is 14 residues. CDR1 SGDLS and CDR2 YYNGEE come from the germline V gene. Trimming cost V 4 bases and J 5 bases, with 15 bases left between them. This chain's CDR3 is CASSIGGTGETQYF. In nucleotides, the CDR3 is TGTGCCAGCAGCATAGGCGGGACGGGCGAGACCCAGTACTTC.

The chain links TRBV5-1 to TRBJ2-1; unclear D gene. Trimming left V 0 bases short and J 6 bases short, with 7 bases between. This CDR3 region has 13 residues. CDR1 and CDR2 from the germline V gene are SGHRS and YFSETQ. DNA of the CDR3: TGCGCCAGCAGCTTGGGTCTCCCCAATGAGCAGTTCTTC. Encoded protein: CASSLGLPNEQFF.

This chain joins TRBV5-1 and TRBJ2-2; 8 bases map to TRBD2. V lost 6 bases to trimming and J lost 4 bases; unmatched junction nucleotides: 14. The CDR3 length is 17 residues. CDR1 is SGHRS and CDR2 is YFSETQ in the germline V gene. Written as DNA, the CDR3 is TGCGCCAGCACACCGATTCCGGGACTAGGTTCCACCGGGGAGCTGTTTTTT. Protein product: CASTPIPGLGSTGELFF.

The J gene is TRBJ1-1, the V gene TRBV28; 8 bases are shared with TRBD1. J lost 11 bases, V lost 5 bases, and 13 bases had no gene match. The CDR3 is made up of 14 amino acids. In germline, CDR1 is MDHEN, CDR2 SYDVKM. The CDR3 nucleotides are TGTGCCAGCAGTCTTCTTTCCGGACAGGGTGCCGCTTTCTTT. It specifies CASSLLSGQGAAFF.

The genes are TRBV12-3 or TRBV12-4 and TRBJ1-3; 8 positions match TRBD1. V dropped 9 bases and J dropped 6; count of bases not matched to a gene: 4. The CDR3 is 12 amino acids. The CDR3 reads CASDRGANTIYF. The DNA of the CDR3 is TGTGCCAGTGACAGGGGAGCAAACACCATATATTTT.